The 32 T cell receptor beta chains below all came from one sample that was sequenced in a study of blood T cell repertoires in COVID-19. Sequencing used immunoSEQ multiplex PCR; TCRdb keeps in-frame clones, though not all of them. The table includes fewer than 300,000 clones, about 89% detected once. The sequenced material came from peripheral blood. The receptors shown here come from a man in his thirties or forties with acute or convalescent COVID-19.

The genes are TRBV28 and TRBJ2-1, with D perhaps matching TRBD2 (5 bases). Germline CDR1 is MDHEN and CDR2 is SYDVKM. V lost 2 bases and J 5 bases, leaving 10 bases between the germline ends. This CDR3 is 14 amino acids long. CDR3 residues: CASSLAPGNNEQFF. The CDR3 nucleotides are TGTGCCAGCAGTTTAGCGCCGGGAAACAATGAGCAGTTCTTC.

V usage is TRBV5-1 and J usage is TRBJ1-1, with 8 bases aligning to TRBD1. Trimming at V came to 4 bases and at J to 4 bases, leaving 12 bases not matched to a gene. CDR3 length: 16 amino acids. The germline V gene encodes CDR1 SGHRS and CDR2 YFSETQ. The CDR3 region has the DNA TGCGCCAGCAGCATACAGACAGGGGCTAGGCGCACTGAAGCTTTCTTT. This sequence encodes CASSIQTGARRTEAFF.

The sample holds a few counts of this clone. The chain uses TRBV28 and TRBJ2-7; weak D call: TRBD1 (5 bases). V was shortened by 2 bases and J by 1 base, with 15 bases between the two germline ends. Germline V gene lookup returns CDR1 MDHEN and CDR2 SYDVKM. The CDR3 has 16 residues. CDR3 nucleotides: TGTGCCAGCAGTTTAGGGGCGGTCCGAGCATCCTACGAGCAGTACTTC. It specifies CASSLGAVRASYEQYF.

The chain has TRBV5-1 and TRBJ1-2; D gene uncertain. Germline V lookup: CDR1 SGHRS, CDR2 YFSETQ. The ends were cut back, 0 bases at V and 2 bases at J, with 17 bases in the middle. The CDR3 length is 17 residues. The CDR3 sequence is CASSLAHQMTLNYGYTF. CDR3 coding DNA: TGCGCCAGCAGCTTGGCCCACCAGATGACTTTGAACTATGGCTACACCTTC. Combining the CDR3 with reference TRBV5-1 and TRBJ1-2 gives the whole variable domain KAGVTQTPRYLIKTRGQQVTLSCSPISGHRSVSWYQQTPGQGLQFLFEYFSETQRNKGNFPGRFSGRQFSNSRSEMNVSTLELGDSALYLCASSLAHQMTLNYGYTFGSGTRLTVV.

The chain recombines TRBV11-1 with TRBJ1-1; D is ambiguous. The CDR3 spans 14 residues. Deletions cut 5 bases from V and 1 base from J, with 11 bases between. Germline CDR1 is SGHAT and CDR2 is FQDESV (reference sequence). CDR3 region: CASSPSRGNTEAFF. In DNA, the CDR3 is TGTGCCAGCAGCCCCAGTCGAGGGAACACTGAAGCTTTCTTT.

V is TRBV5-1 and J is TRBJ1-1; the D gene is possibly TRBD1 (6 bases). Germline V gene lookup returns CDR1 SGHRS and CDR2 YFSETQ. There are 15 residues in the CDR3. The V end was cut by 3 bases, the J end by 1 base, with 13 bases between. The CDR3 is CASSYPGATNTEAFF. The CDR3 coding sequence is TGCGCCAGCAGCTACCCAGGGGCAACGAACACTGAAGCTTTCTTT.

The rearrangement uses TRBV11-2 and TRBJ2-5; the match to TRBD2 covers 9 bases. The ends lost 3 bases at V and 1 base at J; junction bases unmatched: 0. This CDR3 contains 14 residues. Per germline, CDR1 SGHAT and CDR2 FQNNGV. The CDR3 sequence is CASSLGLAQETQYF. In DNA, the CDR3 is TGTGCCAGCAGCTTGGGACTAGCCCAAGAGACCCAGTACTTC.

Here the CDR3 DNA reads TGTGCCATCAAGGGCAGGGGCCCCTATGGCTACACCTTC. This gives the protein CAIKGRGPYGYTF. The V and J genes are TRBV10-3 and TRBJ1-2; possible D gene TRBD1, 6 bases. V was clipped by 7 bases and J by 4 bases, with 13 bases between them. This CDR3 spans 13 amino acids. The germline V gene encodes CDR1 ENHRY and CDR2 SYGVKD.

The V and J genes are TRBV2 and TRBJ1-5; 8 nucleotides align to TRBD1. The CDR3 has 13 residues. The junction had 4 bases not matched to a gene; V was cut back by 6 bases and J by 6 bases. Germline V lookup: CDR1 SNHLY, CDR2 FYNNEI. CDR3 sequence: CASSGQGGQPQHF. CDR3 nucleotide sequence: TGTGCCAGCAGCGGACAGGGCGGTCAGCCCCAGCATTTT.

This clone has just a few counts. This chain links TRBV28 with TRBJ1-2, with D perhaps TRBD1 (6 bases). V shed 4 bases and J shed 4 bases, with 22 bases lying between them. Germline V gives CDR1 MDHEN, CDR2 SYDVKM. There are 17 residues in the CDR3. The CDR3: CASSSTPQGRVSYGYTF. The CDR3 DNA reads TGTGCCAGCAGTTCGACCCCACAGGGTCGGGTCAGCTATGGCTACACCTTC.

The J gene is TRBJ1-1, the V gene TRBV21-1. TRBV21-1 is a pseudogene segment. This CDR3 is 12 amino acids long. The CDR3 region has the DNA TGTGCCAGCAGCAACTTGAACACTGAAGCTTTCTTT. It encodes CASSNLNTEAFF.

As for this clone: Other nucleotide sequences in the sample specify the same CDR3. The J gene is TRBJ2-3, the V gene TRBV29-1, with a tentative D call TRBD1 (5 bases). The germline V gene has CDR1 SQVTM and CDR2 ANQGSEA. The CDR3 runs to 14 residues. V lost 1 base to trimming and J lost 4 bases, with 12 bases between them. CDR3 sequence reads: CSVEAPAGSDTQYF. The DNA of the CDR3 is TGCAGCGTTGAAGCTCCTGCAGGGTCAGATACGCAGTATTTT.

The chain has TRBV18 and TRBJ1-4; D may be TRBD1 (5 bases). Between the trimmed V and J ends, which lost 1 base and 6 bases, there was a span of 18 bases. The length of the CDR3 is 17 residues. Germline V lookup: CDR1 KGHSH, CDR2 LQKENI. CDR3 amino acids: CASSPQVAGRGDEKLFF. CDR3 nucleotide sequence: TGTGCCAGCTCACCACAGGTCGCCGGGAGGGGAGATGAAAAACTGTTTTTT.

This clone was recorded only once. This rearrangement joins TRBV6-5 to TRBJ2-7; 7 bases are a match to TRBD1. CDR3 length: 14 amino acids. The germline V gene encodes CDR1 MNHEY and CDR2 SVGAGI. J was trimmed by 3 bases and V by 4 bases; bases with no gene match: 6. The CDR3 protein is CASSLKHRGYEQYF. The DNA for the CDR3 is TGTGCCAGCAGTTTAAAGCACAGGGGCTACGAGCAGTACTTC.

CDR3 DNA sequence: TGTGCCAGCAGCAAAGGGGACACTCTCTATGGCTACACCTTC. Translating it yields CASSKGDTLYGYTF. The genes are TRBV21-1 and TRBJ1-2; TRBD1 is the table's D call and was not checked against the DNA. TRBV21-1 is recorded as a pseudogene. The CDR3 loop spans 14 amino acids.

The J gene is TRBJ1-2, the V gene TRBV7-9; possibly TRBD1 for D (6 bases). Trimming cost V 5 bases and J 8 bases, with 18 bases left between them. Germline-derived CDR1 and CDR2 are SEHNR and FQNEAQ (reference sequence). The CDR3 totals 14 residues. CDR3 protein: CASSPPGGREGYTF. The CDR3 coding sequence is TGTGCCAGCAGCCCACCCGGGGGGCGGGAGGGCTACACCTTC.

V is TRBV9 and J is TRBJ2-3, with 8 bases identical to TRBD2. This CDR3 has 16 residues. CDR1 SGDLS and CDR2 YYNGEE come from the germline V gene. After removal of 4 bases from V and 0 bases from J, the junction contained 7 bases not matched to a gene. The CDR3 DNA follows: TGTGCCAGCAGCCTCCGGACTAGCACTAGCACAGATACGCAGTATTTT. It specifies CASSLRTSTSTDTQYF.

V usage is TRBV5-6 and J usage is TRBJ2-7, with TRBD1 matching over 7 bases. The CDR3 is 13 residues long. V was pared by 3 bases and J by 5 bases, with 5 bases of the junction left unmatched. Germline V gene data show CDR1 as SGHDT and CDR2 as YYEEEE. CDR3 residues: CASSSPGTDEQYF. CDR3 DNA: TGTGCCAGCAGCTCTCCCGGGACAGACGAGCAGTACTTC.

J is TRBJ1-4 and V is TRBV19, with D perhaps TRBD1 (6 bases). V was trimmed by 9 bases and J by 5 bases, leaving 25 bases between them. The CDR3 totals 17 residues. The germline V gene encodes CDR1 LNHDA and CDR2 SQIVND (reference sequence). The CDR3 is CASRHPGRGPRNEKLFF. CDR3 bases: TGTGCCAGCCGACACCCAGGCAGGGGTCCGAGGAATGAAAAACTGTTTTTT.

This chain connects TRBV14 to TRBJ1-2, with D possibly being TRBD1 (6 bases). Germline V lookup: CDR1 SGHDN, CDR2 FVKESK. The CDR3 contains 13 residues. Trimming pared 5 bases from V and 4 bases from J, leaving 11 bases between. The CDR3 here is CASSKDSTYGYTF. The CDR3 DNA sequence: TGTGCCAGCAGCAAGGACAGCACCTATGGCTACACCTTC.

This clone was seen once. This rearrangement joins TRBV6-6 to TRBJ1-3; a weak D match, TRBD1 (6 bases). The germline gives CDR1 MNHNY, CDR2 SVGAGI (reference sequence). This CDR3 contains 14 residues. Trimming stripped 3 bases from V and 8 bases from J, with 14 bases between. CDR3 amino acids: CASSYGVGGHTIYF. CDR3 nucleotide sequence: TGTGCCAGCAGTTATGGGGTGGGGGGGCACACCATATATTTT.

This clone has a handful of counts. The CDR3 DNA reads as TGTGCCAGCGGAAGGACAGGGATGAACACTGAAGCTTTCTTT. Translation gives CASGRTGMNTEAFF. This chain joins TRBV2 and TRBJ1-1; 8 positions agree with TRBD1. J lost 0 bases, V lost 8 bases, and 5 bases had no gene match. The CDR3 has 14 amino acids. Germline CDR1 SNHLY, CDR2 FYNNEI.

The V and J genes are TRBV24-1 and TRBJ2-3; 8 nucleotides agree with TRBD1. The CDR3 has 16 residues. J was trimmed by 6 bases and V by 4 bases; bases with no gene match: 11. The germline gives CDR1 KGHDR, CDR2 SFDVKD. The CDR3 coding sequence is TGTGCCACCAGTGAGAGCAGGGGGCGCGTTTCGGATACGCAGTATTTT. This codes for CATSESRGRVSDTQYF.

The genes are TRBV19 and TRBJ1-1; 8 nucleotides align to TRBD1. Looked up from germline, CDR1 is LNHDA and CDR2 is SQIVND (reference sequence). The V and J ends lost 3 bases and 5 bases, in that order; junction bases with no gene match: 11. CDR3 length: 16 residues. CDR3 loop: CASSIPDRGPGTEAFF. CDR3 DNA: TGTGCCAGTAGTATCCCAGACAGGGGCCCGGGAACTGAAGCTTTCTTT.

CDR3: CASSPGLSTDTQYF. CDR3 DNA: TGTGCCAGCAGTCCGGGACTCTCCACAGATACGCAGTATTTT. The chain employs TRBV6-4 and TRBJ2-3; the D gene is possibly TRBD2 (6 bases). This CDR3 has 14 residues. Trimming took 5 bases from V and 2 from J, leaving 11 bases between them. The germline V gene has CDR1 MRHNA and CDR2 SNTAGT.

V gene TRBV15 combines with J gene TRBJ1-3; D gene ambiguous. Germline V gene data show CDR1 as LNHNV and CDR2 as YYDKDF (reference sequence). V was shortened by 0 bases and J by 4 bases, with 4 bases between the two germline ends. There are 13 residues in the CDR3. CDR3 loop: CATSRDTGNTIYF. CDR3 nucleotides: TGTGCCACCAGCAGAGATACAGGAAACACCATATATTTT.

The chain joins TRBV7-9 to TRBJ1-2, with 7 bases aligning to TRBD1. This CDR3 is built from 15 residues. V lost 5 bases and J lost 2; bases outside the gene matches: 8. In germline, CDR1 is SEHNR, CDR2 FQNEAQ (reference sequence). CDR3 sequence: CASSLWDRENYGYTF. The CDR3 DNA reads TGTGCCAGCAGCCTTTGGGACAGAGAAAACTATGGCTACACCTTC.

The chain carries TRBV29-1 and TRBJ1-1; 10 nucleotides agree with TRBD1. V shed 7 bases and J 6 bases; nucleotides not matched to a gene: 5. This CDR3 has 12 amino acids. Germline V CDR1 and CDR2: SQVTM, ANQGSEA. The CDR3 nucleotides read TGCAGCGGTACCGGGACAGGGGCTGAAGCTTTCTTT. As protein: CSGTGTGAEAFF.

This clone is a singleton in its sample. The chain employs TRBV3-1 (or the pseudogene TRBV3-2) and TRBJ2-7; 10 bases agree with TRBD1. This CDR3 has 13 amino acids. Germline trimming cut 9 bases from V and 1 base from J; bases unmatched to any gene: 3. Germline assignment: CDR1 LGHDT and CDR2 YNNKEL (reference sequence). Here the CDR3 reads CARDRGPSYEQYF. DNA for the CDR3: TGTGCCAGAGACAGGGGGCCTTCCTACGAGCAGTACTTC.

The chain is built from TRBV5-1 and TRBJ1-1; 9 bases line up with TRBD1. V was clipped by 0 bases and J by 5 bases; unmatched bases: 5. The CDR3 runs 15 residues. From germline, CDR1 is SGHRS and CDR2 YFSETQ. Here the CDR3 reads CASSLGGTGKTEAFF. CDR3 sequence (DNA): TGCGCCAGCAGCTTGGGCGGGACAGGGAAGACTGAAGCTTTCTTT.

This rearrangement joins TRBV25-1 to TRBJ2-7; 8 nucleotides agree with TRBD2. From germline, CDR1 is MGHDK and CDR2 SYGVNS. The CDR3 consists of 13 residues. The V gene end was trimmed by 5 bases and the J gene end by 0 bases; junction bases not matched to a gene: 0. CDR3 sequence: CASSREGSYEQYF. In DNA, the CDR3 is TGTGCCAGCAGTCGGGAGGGCTCCTACGAGCAGTACTTC.

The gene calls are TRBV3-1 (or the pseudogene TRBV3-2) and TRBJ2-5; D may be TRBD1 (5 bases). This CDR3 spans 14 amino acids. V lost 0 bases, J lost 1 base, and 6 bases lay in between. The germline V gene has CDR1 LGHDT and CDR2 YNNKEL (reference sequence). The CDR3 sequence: CASSQDQGQETQYF. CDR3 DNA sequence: TGTGCCAGCAGCCAAGATCAGGGCCAAGAGACCCAGTACTTC.